This TCR beta chain appears in the sequencing data of a study of multiple sclerosis patients with progressive multifocal leukoencephalopathy. This CDR3 contains 14 residues. CDR1 and CDR2 from the germline V gene are MGHDK and SYGVNS. After removal of 3 bases from V and 7 bases from J, the junction contained 5 bases not matched to a gene. This table comes from immunoSEQ multiplex PCR, and its TCRdb copy is limited to in-frame clones, with some not included. The top ten hold about 3.3% of the sample, which has 30,000 or so clones, roughly 87% seen once. The time point is: time of PML onset. Sequenced here: PBMCs, sampled from a patient treated with natalizumab. The source is a human donor with progressive multifocal leukoencephalopathy. This chain connects TRBV25-1 to TRBJ2-7, with TRBD1 matching over 11 bases. CDR3 in DNA: TGTGCCAGCAGTGATTGGGGACAGGGGGGAGAGCAGTACTTC. This gives the protein CASSDWGQGGEQYF.